Presented here are 3 T cell receptor beta chains from one specimen sequenced in a study of molecular identifiers for immune sequencing clone quantification. TCRdb used MiXCR to reprocess the PCR reads, holding one entry per CDR3 protein. The sample lists 60,000 to 70,000 distinct CDR3 sequences; about a sixth were seen once. Sequencing input: naive CD8+ T cells from blood, with Jurkat cell RNA spiked in. Noted subset: FACS-sorted CD8+CD4-CCR7+CD45RA+ naive T cells. The receptors here all came from a human donor in good health. Some libraries in this study had Jurkat cell RNA spiked in.

A note on this clonotype: At one end, the junction sequence differs from germline, possibly due to a read error. The V call is TRBV12-3 or TRBV12-4, the J call TRBJ1-1, with D possibly matching TRBD1 (5 bases). This CDR3 spans 14 amino acids. The DNA for the CDR3 is TGTGCCAGCAGTTTACTAGGGACGGGCACTGTAGCTTTCTTT. Translating gives CASSLLGTGTVAFF.

On this clonotype: At one boundary the junction diverges from the germline segment, which might be a read error. The CDR3, as DNA: TGTGCCAGCAGCGTAGAGGAGGGGAATAGGGAGCGGTCCTTC. It translates to CASSVEEGNRERSF. The chain uses TRBV9 and TRBJ2-7; D might be TRBD2 (6 bases). The CDR3 loop spans 14 amino acids. CDR1 SGDLS and CDR2 YYNGEE come from the germline V gene.

Remarks on this clonotype: A much larger clone differs by one base, so this may be a read error. This chain joins TRBV28 and TRBJ1-2; D gene uncertain. Germline assignment: CDR1 MDHEN and CDR2 SYDVKM. The CDR3 consists of 16 residues. DNA for the CDR3: TGTGCCAGCAGTTTATGGCAGCCATTAACTAACCATGGCTACACCTTC. It translates to CASSLWQPLTNHGYTF.